The sequence of this T cell receptor (beta chain) was determined in a study of T cell repertoires in cytomegalovirus infection. Study overall: Newly reported HLA-C-restricted and thoroughly characterized HLA-B-restricted CMV epitopes were employed.

CDR1 is MNHEY, CDR2 SVGEGT, per germline. The V segment lost 0 bases and the J segment 5 bases; nucleotides outside the gene matches: 6. The CDR3 totals 17 residues. A note on this clonotype: Its specificity is unknown.

MiXCR was run by TCRdb on the reads, yielding one entry per CDR3 protein. The sample includes 40,000 to 60,000 distinct CDR3 sequences, about a fifth seen only once; the top ten take around 90%. The TCR sequence derives from a human donor in good health (CMV status not recorded). Some clones in this sample may be carry-over from other donors' samples. The J gene is TRBJ2-2, the V gene TRBV6-2 or TRBV6-3, with 10 bases aligning to TRBD2. Sequenced here: CD8+ T cells from cultured PBMCs, sampled from culture after CMV antigen stimulation. The DNA for the CDR3 is TGTGCCAGCAGTTACTCATCTAGCGGGAGTGAGACCGGGGAGCTGTTTTTT. It encodes CASSYSSSGSETGELFF.